This T cell receptor (beta chain) came from a study of blood T cells in healthy people across ages. Germline loops: CDR1 DFQATT, CDR2 SNEGSKA (reference sequence). Trimming left V 6 bases short and J 9 bases short, with 9 bases between. The CDR3 runs to 11 residues. A sample-barcoded 5' primer and a J-beta primer mix were used in a second PCR of roughly 6 to 11 cycles. No fewer than 3 million CDR3-containing paired-end reads came from each sample. A single record per CDR3 protein comes from TCRdb applying MiXCR to the 5' RACE reads. The sample has 600,000 to 650,000 distinct CDR3 sequences; approximately 50% are singletons.

This sequence originates from a man aged 55-75 years in good health. The sample consisted of blood. V gene TRBV20-1 combines with J gene TRBJ1-6; D possibly corresponds to TRBD1 (5 bases). DNA of the CDR3: TGCAGTGCCCGGGGCGCTTCACCCCTCCACTTT. Its protein is CSARGASPLHF.